Below are 25 T cell receptor beta chains sequenced from a single sample in a study of neurological immune-mediated disorders. MiXCR, applied by TCRdb to the 5' RACE reads, yields one record per CDR3 protein. This table holds about 59,000 distinct CDR3 sequences, 3% to 4% found once. The sample taken for sequencing was PBMCs. These receptors were obtained from a woman aged 50 to 60 with multiple sclerosis.

This clonotype came up many times. CDR3 residues: CASSQAPKNIQYF. As DNA, the CDR3 is TGTGCCAGCAGCCAAGCCCCAAAAAACATTCAGTACTTC. The chain employs TRBV3-1 and TRBJ2-4; D ambiguous. Germline CDR1 reads LGHDT; CDR2 reads YNNKEL (reference sequence). CDR3 length: 13 residues. V dropped 1 base and J dropped 4 bases, with 5 bases sitting between them.

This clonotype came up many times. The V gene is TRBV7-9, the J gene TRBJ2-7; tentative D call: TRBD2 (5 bases). The CDR3 consists of 14 residues. V was clipped by 1 base and J by 2 bases, with 9 bases between them. CDR1 is SEHNR, CDR2 FQNEAQ, per germline (reference sequence). CDR3 amino acids: CASSLVGSTYEQYF. In nucleotides, the CDR3 is TGTGCCAGCAGCTTAGTTGGGAGCACCTACGAGCAGTACTTC.

As regards this clonotype: One end of the junction fails to match germline, which may point to a read error. This chain uses TRBV9 with TRBJ1-5, with D unclear. The CDR3 extends over 11 amino acids. Germline V lookup: CDR1 SGDLS, CDR2 YYNGEE. The CDR3 is CASSVDQPQNF. Written as DNA, the CDR3 is TGTGCCAGCAGCGTAGATCAGCCCCAGAATTTT.

This clonotype came up many times. The V call is TRBV20-1, the J call TRBJ1-1, with D unclear. The CDR3 has 14 residues. From germline, CDR1 is DFQATT and CDR2 SNEGSKA (reference sequence). Trimming shortened V by 3 bases and J by 3 bases, and 14 bases separated the two germline ends. CDR3 protein: CSAREGVRDTEAFF. CDR3 DNA sequence: TGCAGTGCTAGGGAAGGTGTGAGGGACACTGAAGCTTTCTTT.

This clonotype was recorded at least ten times. The V call is TRBV29-1, the J call TRBJ2-4; tentative D call: TRBD1 (7 bases). Trimming took 4 bases from V and 6 from J, leaving 16 bases between them. Germline-derived CDR1 and CDR2 are SQVTM and ANQGSEA. The CDR3 totals 14 residues. CDR3 in amino acids: CSVARGVSGNIQYF. CDR3 bases: TGCAGCGTTGCCAGGGGGGTCAGTGGAAACATTCAGTACTTC.

This clonotype was seen many times. The chain uses TRBV7-2 and TRBJ2-3; weak D call: TRBD1 (6 bases). This CDR3 comprises 18 residues. Between the trimmed V and J ends, which lost 2 bases and 0 bases, there was a span of 18 bases. Germline loops: CDR1 SGHTA, CDR2 FQGNSA. The CDR3 bases are TGTGCCAGCAGCTTAAGGCTAGGGGGAGTCACTAGCACAGATACGCAGTATTTT. As protein: CASSLRLGGVTSTDTQYF.

This chain uses TRBV29-1 with TRBJ1-2; weak D call: TRBD1 (5 bases). Trimming took 0 bases from V and 4 from J, leaving 9 bases between them. The germline gives CDR1 SQVTM, CDR2 ANQGSEA. The CDR3 runs to 13 residues. Here the CDR3 reads CSVEDTGGYGYTF. CDR3 sequence (DNA): TGCAGCGTTGAAGACACAGGCGGCTATGGCTACACCTTC.

In this sample, this clonotype turned up many times. The chain is built from TRBV20-1 and TRBJ1-1; 7 nucleotides agree with TRBD1. This CDR3 has 13 amino acids. Germline V gene lookup returns CDR1 DFQATT and CDR2 SNEGSKA (reference sequence). As DNA, the CDR3 is TGCAGGTCAAAGAGGGGGCTTGGCACTGAAGCTTTCTTT. This gives the protein CRSKRGLGTEAFF.

This clonotype has at least ten counts. This sequence joins TRBV6-5 and TRBJ1-6; 7 bases map to TRBD1. After removal of 5 bases from V and 6 bases from J, the junction contained 7 bases not matched to a gene. CDR1 and CDR2 from the germline V gene are MNHEY and SVGAGI. CDR3 length: 15 residues. CDR3 DNA sequence: TGTGCCAGCAGTCGACAGGGCTTGGCTAATTCACCCCTCCACTTT. Protein: CASSRQGLANSPLHF.

This clonotype was seen at least ten times. The V and J genes are TRBV9 and TRBJ2-2; D ambiguous. The V end lost 0 bases, the J end lost 8 bases, and 5 bases lay between the germline ends. CDR3 size: 12 residues. Germline CDR1 reads SGDLS; CDR2 reads YYNGEE. The CDR3 loop reads CASSVDGGELFF. CDR3 nucleotides: TGTGCCAGCAGCGTAGATGGTGGGGAGCTGTTTTTT.

This clonotype was detected many times. The chain links TRBV5-6 to TRBJ1-1, with D unclear. The CDR3 runs 13 residues. Germline V lookup: CDR1 SGHDT, CDR2 YYEEEE. Trimming took off 2 bases at V and 4 bases at J, with 9 bases between the two ends. The CDR3 protein is CASSFGRFTEAFF. DNA of the CDR3: TGTGCCAGCAGCTTCGGCAGGTTCACTGAAGCTTTCTTT.

This clonotype was seen ten or more times. J is TRBJ1-1 and V is TRBV6-2 or TRBV6-3; 8 bases are shared with TRBD1. CDR3 length: 14 residues. The V segment lost 6 bases and the J segment 4 bases; nucleotides outside the gene matches: 7. Germline V CDR1 and CDR2: MNHEY, SVGEGT. This chain's CDR3 is CASRRQGPPTEAFF. The CDR3 DNA is TGTGCCAGCAGACGACAGGGGCCGCCCACTGAAGCTTTCTTT.

The sample holds a few counts of this clonotype. V usage is TRBV29-1 and J usage is TRBJ2-1, with 10 nucleotides matching TRBD2. Germline CDR1 is SQVTM and CDR2 is ANQGSEA. Germline trimming cut 4 bases from V and 6 bases from J; bases unmatched to any gene: 6. This CDR3 has 14 amino acids. This CDR3 reads CSVASGSKFNEQFF. DNA for the CDR3: TGCAGCGTTGCTAGCGGGAGTAAGTTCAATGAGCAGTTCTTC.

This clonotype has just a few counts. The germline gene is not matched at one end of the junction; a read error may be the cause. The chain has TRBV6-5 and TRBJ2-6; 10 bases align to TRBD1. The CDR3 loop spans 15 amino acids. Germline V gives CDR1 MNHEY, CDR2 SVGAGI. CDR3 amino acids: CVSRTGGSGANVLTF. DNA of the CDR3: TGTGTCAGCAGGACAGGGGGCTCTGGGGCCAACGTCCTGACTTTC.

Ten or more counts support this clonotype. A read error may account for a junction end that differs from germline. In DNA, the CDR3 is TGTGCCAGCAGTCTAGGGATCCCCAGGGGGTCCTTCAATGAGCAGTTCTTC. Residues: CASSLGIPRGSFNEQFF. This chain uses TRBV9 with TRBJ2-1; TRBD1 aligns across 7 bases. Germline V CDR1 and CDR2: SGDLS, YYNGEE. The CDR3 has 17 residues. The full variable domain, with the rest looked up from reference TRBV9 and TRBJ2-1, is DSGVTQTPKHLITATGQRVTLRCSPRSGDLSVYWYQQSLDQGLQFLIQYYNGEERAKGNILERFSAQQFPDLHSELNLSSLELGDSALYFCASSLGIPRGSFNEQFFGPGTRLTVL.

This clonotype was detected many times. The V call is TRBV4-3, the J call TRBJ1-5, with D unresolved. Trimming took off 0 bases at V and 2 bases at J, with 5 bases between the two ends. The V gene's germline CDR1 is LGHNA and CDR2 YSLEER. CDR3 length equals 14 residues. The CDR3 reads CASSQEMGNQPQHF. DNA for the CDR3: TGCGCCAGCAGCCAAGAAATGGGCAATCAGCCCCAGCATTTT.

This clonotype was recorded at least ten times. The chain uses TRBV5-6 and TRBJ1-1; 9 bases match TRBD1. V lost 4 bases to trimming and J lost 2 bases; unmatched junction nucleotides: 3. In germline, CDR1 is SGHDT, CDR2 YYEEEE. CDR3 length: 14 residues. CDR3 residues: CASSQQGANTEAFF. CDR3 DNA sequence: TGTGCCAGCAGCCAACAGGGGGCCAACACTGAAGCTTTCTTT.

Many counts were recorded for this clonotype. The chain carries TRBV7-9 and TRBJ1-6; D might be TRBD1 (6 bases). The CDR3 runs 14 residues. Germline V gene lookup returns CDR1 SEHNR and CDR2 FQNEAQ (reference sequence). Trimming stripped 5 bases from V and 7 bases from J, with 12 bases between. The CDR3 DNA reads as TGTGCCAGCAGCGACACAGGGAACAATTCACCCCTCCACTTT. Its translation: CASSDTGNNSPLHF.

This clonotype was seen repeatedly, ten times or more. The chain carries TRBV6-5 and TRBJ2-1; no firm D call. V was cut by 1 base and J by 9 bases, with 4 bases left in between. This CDR3 has 11 amino acids. Per the germline V gene, CDR1 is MNHEY and CDR2 is SVGAGI. Written as DNA, the CDR3 is TGTGCCAGCAGTTACTTGGGTGAGCAGTTCTTC. Translated: CASSYLGEQFF.

This clonotype has at least ten counts. The chain has TRBV7-2 and TRBJ1-1; 7 bases agree with TRBD1. Germline loops: CDR1 SGHTA, CDR2 FQGNSA. This CDR3 is built from 14 residues. V lost 5 bases and J lost 1; bases outside the gene matches: 4. CDR3 nucleotides: TGTGCCAGCAGCGCGGGACAGCAGAACACTGAAGCTTTCTTT. Its protein product is CASSAGQQNTEAFF.

This clonotype has a count of ten or more. The chain recombines TRBV20-1 with TRBJ1-1, with unresolved D. Germline CDR1 is DFQATT and CDR2 is SNEGSKA (reference sequence). CDR3 size: 12 residues. Deletions cut 5 bases from V and 1 base from J, with 8 bases between. The CDR3 region has the DNA TGCAGTGCTCACTTGAGGAACACTGAAGCTTTCTTT. As protein: CSAHLRNTEAFF.

At least ten counts were recorded for this clonotype. The V and J genes are TRBV12-3 or TRBV12-4 and TRBJ1-6; no reliable D call. The germline V and J ends were trimmed by 7 bases and 13 bases, with 20 bases remaining between them. The CDR3 contains 14 residues. The CDR3 loop is CASTSGGERSPLHF. Written as DNA, the CDR3 is TGTGCCAGCACATCGGGCGGCGAAAGGTCGCCCCTCCACTTT.

This clonotype was counted many times. The chain combines TRBV7-2 with TRBJ2-1, with D maybe TRBD2 (5 bases). This CDR3 has 16 amino acids. Germline CDR1 SGHTA, CDR2 FQGNSA. The V end lost 5 bases, the J end lost 8 bases, and 22 bases lay between the germline ends. CDR3 loop: CASSPAASPLSDEQFF. The DNA for the CDR3 is TGTGCCAGCAGCCCCGCTGCTAGCCCCCTTTCGGATGAGCAGTTCTTC. The full variable domain, rest sourced from reference TRBV7-2 and TRBJ2-1, is GAGVSQSPSNKVTEKGKDVELRCDPISGHTALYWYRQSLGQGLEFLIYFQGNSAPDKSGLPSDRFSAERTGGSVSTLTIQRTQQEDSAVYLCASSPAASPLSDEQFFGPGTRLTVL.

The rearrangement uses TRBV20-1 and TRBJ1-2; D gene ambiguous. V lost 0 bases, J lost 1 base, and 6 bases lay in between. The CDR3 covers 13 residues. From germline, CDR1 is DFQATT and CDR2 SNEGSKA (reference sequence). The CDR3 region is CSARDQVNYGYTF. As DNA, the CDR3 is TGCAGTGCTAGAGATCAGGTTAACTATGGCTACACCTTC.

At least ten counts were recorded for this clonotype. The chain uses TRBV20-1 and TRBJ1-2; 7 nucleotides agree with TRBD1. With V trimmed by 2 bases and J by 4 bases, 4 bases remained unmatched. The germline V gene encodes CDR1 DFQATT and CDR2 SNEGSKA (reference sequence). The length of the CDR3 is 13 residues. The CDR3 DNA sequence: TGCAGTGCTAGAAACCCAGGGGGCTATGGCTACACCTTC. Its translation is CSARNPGGYGYTF.